Listed here are 13 T cell receptor beta chains from one sample, sequenced in a study of shared clonotypes between healthy human individuals (dated by TCRdb to the early 2020s). The receptor library was made with the immunoSEQ multiplex PCR assay. The clones in this table, taken by TCRdb from immuneACCESS, are in-frame only. Not every clone is retained; where verified, under half of the shortfall comes from an unresolved V gene, and the cause of the rest is unknown. Here the sample has under 600,000 clones; 70% to 80% occur a single time. The ten largest clonotypes hold around 12% of the sample. Sequenced input: PBMCs. All receptors derive from a woman aged 40 to 50 in good health. Some clones in this sample may be carry-over from other donors' samples.

This clone was found many times. This chain uses TRBV18 with TRBJ1-3; no definite D call. The CDR3 contains 13 residues. V gave up 0 bases and J gave up 8 bases, with 8 bases separating them. Germline CDR1 is KGHSH and CDR2 is LQKENI. In DNA form, the CDR3 reads TGTGCCAGCTCACCACCTACGCGGGACACCATATATTTT. Amino acids: CASSPPTRDTIYF.

The V call is TRBV21-1, the J call TRBJ1-5; the table's TRBD1 call for D was not verified on the DNA. TRBV21-1 is assigned pseudogene status. CDR3 length: 15 amino acids. The CDR3 spells CASSKEQGWRQSQHF. The CDR3 nucleotides are TGTGCCAGCAGCAAAGAACAGGGATGGAGGCAGTCCCAGCATTTT.

The V call is TRBV5-1, the J call TRBJ2-1; weak D call: TRBD1 (5 bases). V gave up 3 bases and J gave up 4 bases, with 11 bases separating them. This CDR3 region has 14 residues. The V gene's germline CDR1 is SGHRS and CDR2 YFSETQ. The CDR3 DNA reads as TGCGCCAGCAGCTACAGGCCCGAATACAATGAGCAGTTCTTC. Amino acid sequence: CASSYRPEYNEQFF.

About this clone: Other DNA sequences from this sample encode an identical CDR3 as well. The chain has TRBV19 and TRBJ1-1; possibly TRBD1 for D (6 bases). Trimming stripped 2 bases from V and 4 bases from J, with 8 bases between. This CDR3 contains 13 residues. CDR1 and CDR2 from the germline V gene are LNHDA and SQIVND (reference sequence). The CDR3 is CASSIPRGTEAFF. The CDR3 coding sequence is TGTGCCAGTAGTATACCCAGGGGCACTGAAGCTTTCTTT.

The rearrangement uses TRBV27 and TRBJ2-2; perhaps TRBD1 as D (5 bases). Per germline, CDR1 MNHEY and CDR2 SMNVEV (reference sequence). The CDR3 has 15 residues. V lost 1 base and J lost 0, with 6 bases in between. This CDR3 reads CASSLWGANTGELFF. As DNA, the CDR3 is TGTGCCAGCAGTTTATGGGGCGCGAACACCGGGGAGCTGTTTTTT.

The CDR3 bases are TGTGCCAGCAGCTCCGGAGGGGCCAGCTCTGGAAACACCATATATTTT. Translation: CASSSGGASSGNTIYF. The genes are TRBV11-2 and TRBJ1-3; tentative D call: TRBD1 (5 bases). Germline CDR1 is SGHAT and CDR2 is FQNNGV. V was trimmed by 4 bases and J by 0 bases, leaving 13 bases between them. This CDR3 is built from 16 residues.

This clone occurred many times. The chain links TRBV4-3 to TRBJ1-2, with a tentative D call TRBD1 (5 bases). Germline V lookup: CDR1 LGHNA, CDR2 YSLEER. Trimming shortened V by 4 bases and J by 3 bases, and 12 bases separated the two germline ends. This CDR3 contains 14 residues. The CDR3 protein is CASSPSEGYYGYTF. Written as DNA, the CDR3 is TGCGCCAGCAGCCCTTCGGAGGGGTACTATGGCTACACCTTC.

The chain recombines TRBV15 with TRBJ2-7; 14 bases line up with TRBD2. CDR1 LNHNV and CDR2 YYDKDF come from the germline V gene (reference sequence). The CDR3 has 16 amino acids. J gave up 4 bases and V 3 bases, and 5 bases lay outside the gene matches. The CDR3 loop is CATSRNGTSGSYEQYF. The CDR3 nucleotides read TGTGCCACCAGCAGGAATGGGACTAGCGGGAGTTACGAGCAGTACTTC.

This sequence joins TRBV29-1 and TRBJ2-1; no clear D gene. This CDR3 spans 10 amino acids. V shed 6 bases and J shed 3 bases, with 3 bases lying between them. Looked up from germline, CDR1 is SQVTM and CDR2 is ANQGSEA. The CDR3 loop reads CSVYYNEQFF. The CDR3 DNA is TGCAGCGTCTACTACAATGAGCAGTTCTTC.

The chain joins TRBV29-1 to TRBJ1-2, with 12 bases matching TRBD1. CDR1 and CDR2 (germline): SQVTM, ANQGSEA. The CDR3 is 13 residues long. V shed 4 bases and J 7 bases; nucleotides not matched to a gene: 4. The CDR3 DNA follows: TGCAGCGTTGCGGGACAGGGGGCGGGTGGCTACACCTTC. This sequence encodes CSVAGQGAGGYTF.

The rearrangement joins TRBV29-1 to TRBJ2-1; D not certain. Germline CDR1 SQVTM, CDR2 ANQGSEA. The CDR3 runs to 9 residues. Trimming left V 4 bases short and J 9 bases short, with 4 bases between. Written as DNA, the CDR3 is TGCAGCGTTGGTACTGAGCAGTTCTTC. Amino acid sequence: CSVGTEQFF.

This sequence joins TRBV18 and TRBJ2-5, with 8 bases that match TRBD1. The junction had 5 bases not matched to a gene; V was cut back by 3 bases and J by 2 bases. The CDR3 has 15 residues. Germline loops: CDR1 KGHSH, CDR2 LQKENI. CDR3 loop: CASSPMTGEQETQYF. CDR3 nucleotide sequence: TGTGCCAGCTCACCCATGACAGGGGAACAAGAGACCCAGTACTTC.

This chain joins TRBV19 and TRBJ1-4; 10 bases agree with TRBD1. This CDR3 contains 14 residues. The ends lost 5 bases at V and 6 bases at J; junction bases unmatched: 3. Germline CDR1 reads LNHDA; CDR2 reads SQIVND (reference sequence). The CDR3 reads CASSSTGGHEKLFF. The CDR3 region has the DNA TGTGCCAGTAGTTCGACAGGGGGCCATGAAAAACTGTTTTTT.